This TCR beta chain was sequenced in a study of shared clonotypes between healthy human individuals. Some clones are missing from TCRdb's copy, which holds only in-frame ones; the method was immunoSEQ multiplex PCR. The sample carries approximately 2,300,000 clones, about nine tenths recorded once. V lost 0 bases to trimming and J lost 7 bases, with 8 bases between them. This CDR3 has 14 amino acids. CDR1 and CDR2 (germline): SGHRS, YFSETQ. The sequenced sample consisted of naive CD4+ T cells from PBMCs. Subset of the sample: CD45RA+ positively selected. This chain joins TRBV5-1 and TRBJ1-6, with no clear D. This receptor was obtained from a man younger than 35 in good health. Some clones in this sample may be carry-over from other donors' samples. The CDR3 loop reads CASSLERSNSPLHF. For the CDR3, the DNA is TGCGCCAGCAGCTTGGAAAGGTCCAATTCACCCCTCCACTTT.